This T cell receptor (beta chain) stems from a study of T-cell memory formation after mild COVID-19. Many counts were recorded for this clonotype. The antigen remains unidentified. Study-wide results and caveats: Later expanders leaned CD4+, whereas clones that contracted between day 15 and 85 were balanced CD4/CD8. Researchers found some responding clones in pre-infection memory, a sign that cross-reactive memory joined.

TCRdb fed the 5' RACE reads into MiXCR, producing one record per CDR3 protein. The table shows about 120,000 distinct CDR3 sequences, with roughly 15% occurring only once. Sequencing was carried out using PBMCs or a T cell subset sorted from them (not recorded which). The receptor's source is an adult woman who had mild COVID-19 (a few samples of this study predate the infection). Cell type and time point are not known.

CDR3 protein: CASRSSGGAPYNEQFF. CDR3 bases: TGTGCCAGCAGGAGTAGCGGGGGAGCTCCCTACAATGAGCAGTTCTTC. The V and J genes are TRBV6-5 and TRBJ2-1, with 9 bases identical to TRBD2. This CDR3 is 16 amino acids long. The J segment lost 2 bases and the V segment lost 6 bases, leaving 8 bases of the junction unmatched. CDR1 and CDR2 from the germline V gene are MNHEY and SVGAGI.